Detailed here is one T cell receptor beta chain. Its antigen is still unknown. Base qualities were left out, and no much larger clone turns up one base away. The germline V gene (reference sequence) sets CDR1 to LNHNV and CDR2 to YYDKDF. V sheds 1 base and J sheds 12 bases, leaving 7 bases between their ends. The CDR3 spans 12 residues, from the cysteine through the phenylalanine. Only the CDR3 region is kept as DNA, spanning 36 bases read in frame from base 1. In total, approximately 610 healthy bone marrow donors made up the cohort. At the time of sampling, every cohort member was nominally healthy, though immune exposures that went unrecorded were likely present. The donor tested CMV seronegative and was one of the 352 seronegative cohort members. A peripheral blood sample was provided by each donor, and peripheral blood mononuclear cells were used for TCR beta sequencing. The Qiagen DNeasy Blood Extraction Kit was used to extract genomic DNA from the blood cell samples.

This sample is part of a study of cytomegalovirus exposure and HLA in healthy donors listed by TCRdb under 2017. Regarding the complete study: An earlier analysis of roughly 630 of the donors reported 250 to 350 Gb of sequence data and approximately 110 million unique TCR beta sequences from about 200 million T cells. About 280 gigabases of sequencing data and tens of millions of unique TCR sequences were included in an early release covering 500 to 750 HLA-typed donors. The genetic ancestry cluster associated with self-reported Caucasian donors included 65% to 90% of the 350 to 500 genotyped donors. The study aimed to test whether cataloging public T cell receptors could reveal signatures of past pathogen exposure. The T cell repertoires of several hundred subjects were profiled by immunosequencing and related to cytomegalovirus serostatus. Along with the approximately 670-subject first cohort, a separate validation cohort of about 110 different subjects was used. High-throughput TCR immunosequencing, statistical association of individual TCRs with disease status, and machine learning were combined to predict cytomegalovirus infection status. A later analysis re-analyzed previously published TCR beta repertoires from several hundred donors and added high-resolution HLA genotyping to study TCR occurrence patterns. Rather than using new phenotypic data, the later analysis identified candidate immune exposures from TCR beta sequences and from how often those sequences occurred across donors. To decide whether each TCR beta V gene segment behaved as functional or pseudogenic, an earlier analysis of approximately 590 of the donors relied on high-throughput TCR beta sequencing. Donor age, sex, ethnicity and CMV serostatus were compiled together with the repertoire data. A later genetic analysis took genome-wide SNP genotypes for about 55% of the roughly 700 donors and used that subset as a discovery cohort. All discovery cohort repertoires had been generated on a single sequencing platform. HLA typing included class I and class II loci at four-digit resolution. The number of typed donors differed by locus: about 629-630 for A, B, C, DRB1 and DQB1; approximately 520 for DQA1; over 600 for DPA1; and some 430 for DPB1. A handful of DR-DQ haplotypes were handled as single units for association and clustering because linkage in the cohort was strong. Among some 410 genotyped donors of the cohort, an average of around 240,000 unique TCR beta nucleotide sequences were sequenced per donor, roughly 20% of them non-productive. General findings and caveats noted by the study authors: A cluster of highly shared sequence variants was judged likely to represent a technical artifact of the sequencing pipeline. Because counts were too low, about 18 rarely observed V segments, including chromosome 9 orphons, were left out of the earlier analysis of a few hundred of the donors. Compared with equally common non-associated chains, HLA-associated TCR beta chains in a later analysis were more clonally expanded and had lower generation probabilities. CMV serostatus was the only immune exposure information available for the cohort. Specific HLA alleles were associated with 15,000 to 20,000 TCR beta sequences at a false discovery rate of 0.05 in a later analysis. In a later analysis, TCR association rates were found to vary across HLA loci, with the most associated TCRs seen for DRB1 alleles and the fewest for HLA-C alleles. In both the original and validation cohorts, the classifier was reported to diagnose cytomegalovirus status with high specificity and sensitivity. In the study, some 160 TCR beta chains were listed as associated with cytomegalovirus. A further reported finding was that TCR beta sequences accurately predicted the HLA-A and HLA-B alleles for most subjects in the first cohort. In a later analysis, several top co-occurrence clusters were reported to appear linked to parvovirus B19, influenza, CMV and Epstein-Barr virus. An earlier analysis of roughly 570 of the donors showed that most TCR beta V segments appeared in productive rearrangements either about 90% or about 30% of the time, which broadly matched IMGT annotations. A later genetic analysis reported fewer N-insertions in productive TCRs among donors in an Asian-associated ancestry cluster than the approximately 700-donor mean. A later genetic analysis associated a missense DCLRE1C variant with V-gene and J-gene trimming of TCR beta chains, and an independent cohort replicated the association. The cohort was sequenced for TCR beta chains only, and without alpha or paired-chain data the features that could be detected were limited. Most TCR sequences were observed very rarely across donors, whereas some public TCRs were present in many individuals. HLA typing was unavailable for some donors at each locus, so association tests used only the typed subset. When HLA alleles, especially DR and DQ, strongly co-occurred, attributing TCR associations to individual alleles was difficult. Presence/absence analyses assumed roughly uniform sequencing depth across donors, an assumption that may not hold. Three of the identified cytomegalovirus-associated TCR beta chains were confirmed in vitro to be specific for cytomegalovirus antigens. Most CMV-associated TCR beta chains appeared to be HLA-restricted in a later analysis, and the HLA associations seemed to be driven largely by CMV exposure. Correlated functional status among segregating V segments might reflect linkage disequilibrium, but an unknown experimental factor could not be ruled out. The authors suggested that the approach could potentially be generalized to other disease states and immunological phenotypes. Because the 87-base-pair reads could not distinguish some IMGT-functional V segments, including TRBV6-2 and TRBV6-3, those segments were excluded.

Libraries were made using the immunoSEQ multiplex PCR assay. The multiplex PCR relied on a mix of 60 forward primers for TCR Vbeta segments and 13 reverse primers for TCR Jbeta segments. A multiplex PCR assay on genomic DNA amplified the CDR3 region of rearranged TCR beta genes. The amplified TCR beta libraries were sequenced on the Illumina HiSeq System as 87-base-pair reads. The paper's data handling went like this. A later analysis tallied tens of millions of unique TCR beta chains across the 666 repertoires, and around 12 million of those chains were shared by two or more donors. Raw reads were error-corrected and collapsed into unique sequences with a nearest-neighbor algorithm that merged closely related sequences to remove PCR and sequencing errors. V, D and J gene segments were assigned by aligning CDR3 sequences to IMGT reference sequences. For a sequence to be retained, a match of at least six nucleotides was required to both a V gene segment and a J gene segment. Rearrangements were called productive when the CDR3 lacked stop codons and stayed in frame with V and J; all others were non-productive. Following IMGT convention, CDR3 was defined as the stretch from the second conserved V-encoded cysteine up to the conserved J-encoded phenylalanine. Sequences without an unambiguous match to a single V gene segment were excluded from the earlier analysis of 450 to 650 of the donors. An earlier analysis of almost 600 of the donors classified V segments as functional when productive rearrangements were above 56.7% and as segregating when the standard deviation between donors was above 5%. A statistical classification framework was built for diagnosing cytomegalovirus status from the catalog of TCR beta chain sequences. A later analysis assigned V and J genes by comparing TCR nucleotide sequences with IMGT/GENE-DB human TR gene sequences. The TCRdist pipeline was used in a later analysis to assign CDR3 sequences and most-parsimonious VDJ recombination scenarios. In a later analysis, each TCR beta chain was defined by its CDR3 amino acid sequence together with its V-gene family, and reads lacking a unique V-gene family were excluded. As a way to deal with suspected cross-contamination and a sequencing artifact, a later analysis dropped hundreds of nucleotide sequences that were highly shared and had low generation probability. A later analysis calculated a clonal expansion index for each public chain from normalized within-repertoire ranks of inferred template counts. In a later analysis, generation probabilities were computed with a VDJ recombination model fitted to out-of-frame rearrangements, and the resulting probabilities were checked against IGoR. A later analysis scored TCR-TCR, TCR-HLA and TCR-CMV co-occurrence with hypergeometric tests, applying a repertoire-size bias correction to TCR pairs. A later analysis estimated false discovery rates by permuting HLA or CMV assignments 20 times. In a later analysis, co-occurring TCRs were grouped with DBSCAN, and TCRdist sequence similarity was added when clustering was performed within HLA-allele-positive subsets. Co-occurrence clustering excluded repertoires with fewer than 30,000 or more than 120,000 public chains, plus five with anomalous nucleotide sharing. TCRdb took over this immuneACCESS table, retaining in-frame rearrangements with V and J assigned. Such tables are incomplete; in checked studies, under half of the missing clones stem from an unresolved V gene, and the remainder is unexplained. D and trimming come from the DNA, and the V and J calls and clone size come from that table. Within this sample are approximately 100,000 clones, with around 80% of them counted one time only. The top ten constitute 3.1% of the sample.

Sequences were obtained from PBMCs. The sequence links TRBV15 to TRBJ2-6, with no confidently assigned D gene. This clonotype was obtained from a woman aged 40 to 50 in good health and CMV-seronegative. The CDR3 protein: CATSRGPFVLTF. The sequence in DNA is TGTGCCACCAGCAGAGGTCCCTTCGTCCTGACTTTC.